These 26 T cell receptor beta chains were all obtained from the same sample, sequenced in a study of blood T cell repertoires in COVID-19. Repertoires were generated with immunoSEQ multiplex PCR, while TCRdb's copy carries only in-frame clones and drops some. The table has 95,000 to 150,000 clones, around 83% seen once; the top ten hold 3% to 4.5%. Sequenced material: PBMCs or T cells enriched from blood (not recorded which). The receptors shown here come from a woman in her thirties who had recovered from COVID-19.

The V call is TRBV4-2, the J call TRBJ1-2; no firm D call. V gave up 0 bases and J gave up 5 bases, with 4 bases separating them. Per the germline V gene, CDR1 is LGHNA and CDR2 is YNFKEQ. The CDR3 has 12 amino acids. The CDR3 is CASSQEEYGYTF. In nucleotides, the CDR3 is TGTGCCAGCAGCCAAGAGGAGTATGGCTACACCTTC.

This chain joins TRBV6-1 and TRBJ1-2; 7 bases are shared with TRBD1. The CDR3 runs 15 residues. Per germline, CDR1 MNHNS and CDR2 SASEGT. The ends lost 0 bases at V and 4 bases at J; junction bases unmatched: 5. The DNA of the CDR3 is TGTGCCAGCAGTGAAGCGGGACAGCTACTCTATGGCTACACCTTC. Translated, it gives CASSEAGQLLYGYTF.

This chain uses TRBV18 with TRBJ2-1; 11 bases are a match to TRBD2. With 5 bases clipped from V and 0 bases from J, the junction kept 0 bases outside the gene matches. The germline CDR1 and CDR2 sequences are KGHSH and LQKENI. The CDR3 sequence is 15 residues long. CDR3 region: CASSTSGSSYNEQFF. The CDR3 DNA follows: TGTGCCAGCTCAACTAGCGGGAGCTCCTACAATGAGCAGTTCTTC.

Here the CDR3 reads CASSFDRANYGYTF. The CDR3 DNA sequence: TGTGCCAGCAGCTTCGACAGAGCTAACTATGGCTACACCTTC. The chain uses TRBV7-2 and TRBJ1-2; D is possibly TRBD1 (5 bases). The V end was cut by 3 bases, the J end by 0 bases, with 8 bases between. From germline, CDR1 is SGHTA and CDR2 FQGNSA. This CDR3 contains 14 residues.

V usage is TRBV7-3 and J usage is TRBJ2-1; maybe TRBD2 (5 bases). The CDR3 loop spans 14 amino acids. V dropped 2 bases and J dropped 9 bases, with 14 bases sitting between them. Germline values: CDR1 SGHTA, CDR2 FQGTGA. CDR3 nucleotide sequence: TGTGCCAGCAGCTTAGGTTTAAGCGAGGGTGAGCAGTTCTTC. Translating gives CASSLGLSEGEQFF. Full variable domain (outside the CDR3, taken from reference TRBV7-3 and TRBJ2-1): GAGVSQTPSNKVTEKGKYVELRCDPISGHTALYWYRQSLGQGPEFLIYFQGTGAADDSGLPNDRFFAVRPEGSVSTLKIQRTERGDSAVYLCASSLGLSEGEQFFGPGTRLTVL.

V is TRBV10-1 and J is TRBJ1-2, with TRBD1 matching over 7 bases. The ends lost 6 bases at V and 4 bases at J; junction bases unmatched: 11. The V gene's germline CDR1 is WNHNN and CDR2 SYGVQD (reference sequence). This CDR3 has 15 amino acids. CDR3 in amino acids: CASRLWLTGTYGYTF. In DNA form, the CDR3 reads TGCGCCAGCAGACTCTGGTTGACAGGGACCTATGGCTACACCTTC.

The V gene is TRBV7-2, the J gene TRBJ2-3, with 15 nucleotides matching TRBD2. Germline V gives CDR1 SGHTA, CDR2 FQGNSA. The CDR3 has 19 residues. V lost 2 bases, J lost 5 bases, and 11 bases stayed unmatched. The CDR3, as DNA: TGTGCCAGCAGCTTAATCCCTCTCGGACTAGCGGGAGGGCTAGATACGCAGTATTTT. It translates to CASSLIPLGLAGGLDTQYF.

The chain couples TRBV6-5 to TRBJ2-3, with a weak D call TRBD1 (5 bases). Germline-derived CDR1 and CDR2 are MNHEY and SVGAGI. The CDR3 has 16 amino acids. The V and J ends lost 0 bases and 2 bases respectively, with 12 bases between them. The CDR3, as DNA: TGTGCCAGCAGTTACTCCGACAGAACCTTCACAGATACGCAGTATTTT. It is translated as CASSYSDRTFTDTQYF.

The rearrangement joins TRBV19 to TRBJ2-3, with D maybe TRBD2 (6 bases). Trimming took 3 bases from V and 2 from J, leaving 12 bases between them. This CDR3 contains 15 residues. Per germline, CDR1 LNHDA and CDR2 SQIVND (reference sequence). The CDR3 DNA sequence: TGTGCCAGTAGTATGGGGGGACTCGTCACAGATACGCAGTATTTT. Translated: CASSMGGLVTDTQYF.

Here the CDR3 reads CASSRTGPYEQYF. The CDR3, as DNA: TGTGCCAGCAGTAGGACAGGCCCCTACGAGCAGTACTTC. The chain links TRBV12-3 or TRBV12-4 to TRBJ2-7; 7 bases are shared with TRBD1. Trimming cost V 5 bases and J 2 bases; bases outside gene matches: 3. CDR3 length equals 13 residues.

This rearrangement joins TRBV7-8 to TRBJ2-1, with D possibly being TRBD1 (5 bases). Germline V gene data show CDR1 as SGHVS and CDR2 as FQNEAQ. Trimming cost V 3 bases and J 1 base, with 19 bases left between them. The CDR3 extends over 18 amino acids. CDR3 sequence reads: CASSFKAGSLRSYNEQFF. CDR3 nucleotides: TGTGCCAGCAGCTTCAAGGCAGGGTCATTAAGGTCCTACAATGAGCAGTTCTTC.

This chain uses TRBV21-1 with TRBJ2-5; the D call of TRBD2 is as the table states it, not checked on the DNA. TRBV21-1 is recorded as a pseudogene. The CDR3 is made up of 13 amino acids. CDR3 loop: CASSKYLRETQYF. The CDR3 coding sequence is TGTGCCAGCAGCAAATATTTGAGAGAGACCCAGTACTTC.

The chain has TRBV4-3 and TRBJ2-7, with 7 bases fitting TRBD2. V gave up 1 base and J gave up 0 bases; unmatched junction bases: 3. From germline, CDR1 is LGHNA and CDR2 YSLEER. The CDR3 has 15 amino acids. The CDR3 loop reads CASSQAGGVSYEQYF. The CDR3 bases are TGCGCCAGCAGCCAAGCGGGGGGAGTCTCCTACGAGCAGTACTTC.

CDR3 protein: CASSRDRSNSPLHF. CDR3 bases: TGCGCCAGCAGCCGGGACAGATCTAATTCACCCCTCCACTTT. This chain links TRBV5-1 with TRBJ1-6; TRBD1 aligns across 7 bases. The trim removed 4 bases at V and 6 bases at J, leaving 4 bases unmatched. The germline CDR1 and CDR2 sequences are SGHRS and YFSETQ. The CDR3 sequence is 14 residues long.

The genes are TRBV7-6 and TRBJ2-1; unclear D gene. The CDR3 spans 15 residues. Germline values: CDR1 SGHVS, CDR2 FNYEAQ. Between the trimmed V and J ends, which lost 5 bases and 0 bases, there was a span of 11 bases. For the CDR3, the DNA is TGTGCCAGCAGCCTCTACTTGAGCTCCTACAATGAGCAGTTCTTC. Translating gives CASSLYLSSYNEQFF.

The genes are TRBV7-2 and TRBJ2-5; 11 bases agree with TRBD2. Per the germline V gene, CDR1 is SGHTA and CDR2 is FQGNSA. The CDR3 loop spans 16 amino acids. Losses at the gene ends were 1 base for V and 4 bases for J; bases not matched to a gene: 5. The CDR3 DNA reads TGTGCCAGCAGCTTAGGGGCTAGCGGGAGGAGAGAGACCCAGTACTTC. This translates into CASSLGASGRRETQYF. The variable domain in full, with the rest retrieved from reference TRBV7-2 and TRBJ2-5, is GAGVSQSPSNKVTEKGKDVELRCDPISGHTALYWYRQSLGQGLEFLIYFQGNSAPDKSGLPSDRFSAERTGGSVSTLTIQRTQQEDSAVYLCASSLGASGRRETQYFGPGTRLLVL.

Concerning this clone itself: The junction departs from germline at one end; a sequencing error may be responsible. The V and J genes are TRBV29-1 and TRBJ2-1, with D perhaps matching TRBD2 (5 bases). The germline V gene has CDR1 SQVTM and CDR2 ANQGSEA. This CDR3 spans 11 amino acids. The CDR3 region is CSVEDVLGRFF. DNA for the CDR3: TGCAGCGTGGAAGACGTACTAGGGCGGTTCTTC.

CDR3 in amino acids: CASSVSGGAGRGETQYF. CDR3 sequence (DNA): TGTGCCAGCAGCGTAAGCGGCGGAGCGGGACGGGGAGAGACCCAGTACTTC. The chain uses TRBV9 and TRBJ2-5; 7 positions match TRBD2. V lost 1 base to trimming and J lost 4 bases; unmatched junction nucleotides: 13. The V gene's germline CDR1 is SGDLS and CDR2 YYNGEE. The CDR3 is made up of 17 amino acids.

The genes are TRBV5-5 and TRBJ1-6; D gene uncertain. This CDR3 is 15 amino acids long. From germline, CDR1 is SGHKS and CDR2 YYEKEE (reference sequence). Trimming cost V 1 base and J 8 bases, with 13 bases left between them. For the CDR3, the DNA is TGTGCCAGCAGCTTGATTGGCCCCGGGTATTCACCCCTCCACTTT. This translates into CASSLIGPGYSPLHF.

The chain carries TRBV5-1 and TRBJ1-6; 7 bases align to TRBD1. J was trimmed by 7 bases and V by 4 bases; bases with no gene match: 5. Germline CDR1 reads SGHRS; CDR2 reads YFSETQ. The CDR3 is made up of 14 amino acids. The CDR3 DNA reads as TGCGCCAGCAGCACACAGGGGCCCAATTCACCCCTCCACTTT. As protein: CASSTQGPNSPLHF.

The chain couples TRBV19 to TRBJ1-2; 10 nucleotides match TRBD1. The CDR3 runs to 13 residues. The V and J ends lost 7 bases and 7 bases, in that order; junction bases with no gene match: 6. Germline lookup yields CDR1 LNHDA and CDR2 SQIVND (reference sequence). The CDR3 coding sequence is TGTGCCAGTAAGCCGGGACAGGGGTCTGGCTACACCTTC. Its protein is CASKPGQGSGYTF.

This clone is a singleton in its sample. The J gene is TRBJ2-7, the V gene TRBV28, with D perhaps matching TRBD2 (6 bases). The germline V gene has CDR1 MDHEN and CDR2 SYDVKM. This CDR3 region has 18 residues. V lost 0 bases and J lost 2, with 20 bases in between. The CDR3 protein is CASSLWPHVGGATYEQYF. CDR3 bases: TGTGCCAGCAGTTTATGGCCCCACGTCGGGGGAGCTACCTACGAGCAGTACTTC.

This sequence joins TRBV4-2 and TRBJ1-2, with D possibly being TRBD1 (6 bases). The V end lost 11 bases, the J end lost 6 bases, and 19 bases lay between the germline ends. Looked up from germline, CDR1 is LGHNA and CDR2 is YNFKEQ. CDR3 length equals 13 residues. CDR3 nucleotides: TGTGCCGGAAAGGGGGACGGCATGGATGGCTACACCTTC. Amino acid sequence: CAGKGDGMDGYTF.

The chain couples TRBV9 to TRBJ2-7, with 9 bases matching TRBD1. This CDR3 has 16 residues. After removal of 0 bases from V and 2 bases from J, the junction contained 6 bases not matched to a gene. Germline lookup yields CDR1 SGDLS and CDR2 YYNGEE. The DNA for the CDR3 is TGTGCCAGCAGCGTAGACGCGCGGACAGGGGCCTACGAGCAGTACTTC. Translated: CASSVDARTGAYEQYF.

The gene calls are TRBV4-1 and TRBJ2-1, with TRBD2 matching 9 bases. Looked up from germline, CDR1 is MGHRA and CDR2 is YSYEKL. The V segment lost 1 base and the J segment 5 bases; nucleotides outside the gene matches: 9. This CDR3 contains 17 residues. CDR3 residues: CASSQAVTSGLNNEQFF. In nucleotides, the CDR3 is TGCGCCAGCAGCCAAGCGGTGACTAGCGGATTAAACAATGAGCAGTTCTTC.

The V call is TRBV7-2, the J call TRBJ2-1; 10 nucleotides match TRBD2. The CDR3 consists of 17 residues. Trimming took 1 base from V and 6 from J; bases not matched to a gene: 9. Germline lookup yields CDR1 SGHTA and CDR2 FQGNSA. The CDR3 coding sequence is TGTGCCAGCAGCTTAGGATCTAGCGGGAGAAAGGGCAATGAGCAGTTCTTC. Encoded protein: CASSLGSSGRKGNEQFF.